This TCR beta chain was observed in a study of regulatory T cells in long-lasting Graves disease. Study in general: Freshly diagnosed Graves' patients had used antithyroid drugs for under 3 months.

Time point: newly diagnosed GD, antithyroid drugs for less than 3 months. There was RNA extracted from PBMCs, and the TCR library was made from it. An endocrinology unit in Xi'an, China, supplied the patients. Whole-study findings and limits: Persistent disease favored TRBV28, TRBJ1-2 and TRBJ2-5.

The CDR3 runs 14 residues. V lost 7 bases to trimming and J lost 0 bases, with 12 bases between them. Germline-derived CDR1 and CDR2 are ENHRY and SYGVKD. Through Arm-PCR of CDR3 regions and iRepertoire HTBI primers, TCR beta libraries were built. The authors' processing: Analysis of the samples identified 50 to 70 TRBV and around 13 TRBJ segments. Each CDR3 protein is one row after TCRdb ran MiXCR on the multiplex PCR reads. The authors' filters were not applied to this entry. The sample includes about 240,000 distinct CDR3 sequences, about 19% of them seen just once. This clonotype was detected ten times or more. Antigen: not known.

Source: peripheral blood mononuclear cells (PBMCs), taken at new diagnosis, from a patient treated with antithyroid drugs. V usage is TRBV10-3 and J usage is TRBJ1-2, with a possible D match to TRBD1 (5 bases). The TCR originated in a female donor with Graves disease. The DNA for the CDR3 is TGTGCCATCACCCTCGGAGGGGCTAACTATGGCTACACCTTC. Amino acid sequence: CAITLGGANYGYTF.